This T cell receptor (beta chain) was captured by sequencing in a study of shared clonotypes between healthy human individuals. The donors, healthy adults who were HIV-negative, had experienced no recent acute infections or vaccinations. In germline, CDR1 is MDHEN, CDR2 SYDVKM. The V segment lost 0 bases and the J segment 4 bases; nucleotides outside the gene matches: 5. The CDR3 runs to 16 residues. Profiled with immunoSEQ multiplex PCR; TCRdb holds only in-frame clones, not every one. The repertoire holds 2.3 million or so clones, with approximately 95% as singletons. Remarks on this clone: As yet, its antigen is unknown.

Study-wide findings and caveats: Relative to clonotypes present in all four donors, those not shared had lower generation probabilities. Generally, estimated richness proved larger in naive subsets than it did in memory subsets. About 5% of naive CD4 clonotypes were common to a handful of donors.

The chain couples TRBV28 to TRBJ2-2; 7 positions agree with TRBD2. This clonotype was sampled from a man younger than 30 in good health. Some clones in this sample may be carry-over from other donors' samples. Sequences were obtained from naive CD4+ T cells from PBMCs. The sample's subset: CD45RA+ positively selected. Here the CDR3 DNA reads TGTGCCAGCAGTTTATGGGGGAGGGCCTTCACCGGGGAGCTGTTTTTT. It encodes CASSLWGRAFTGELFF.